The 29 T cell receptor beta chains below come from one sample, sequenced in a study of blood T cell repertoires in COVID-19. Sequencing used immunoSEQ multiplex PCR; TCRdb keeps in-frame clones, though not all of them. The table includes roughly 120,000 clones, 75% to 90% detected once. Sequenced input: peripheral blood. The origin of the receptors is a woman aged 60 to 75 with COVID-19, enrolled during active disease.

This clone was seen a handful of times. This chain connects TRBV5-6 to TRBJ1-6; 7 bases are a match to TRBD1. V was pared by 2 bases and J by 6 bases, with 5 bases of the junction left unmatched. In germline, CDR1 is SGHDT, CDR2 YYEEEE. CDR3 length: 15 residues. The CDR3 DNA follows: TGTGCCAGCAGCTTCCGGGACAGACTTAATTCACCCCTCCACTTT. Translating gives CASSFRDRLNSPLHF.

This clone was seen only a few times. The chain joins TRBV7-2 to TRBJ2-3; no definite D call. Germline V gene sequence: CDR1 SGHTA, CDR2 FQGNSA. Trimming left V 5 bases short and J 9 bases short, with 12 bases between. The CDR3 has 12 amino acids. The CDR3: CASSPTMRTQYF. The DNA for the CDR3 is TGTGCCAGCAGCCCAACTATGAGGACGCAGTATTTT.

The CDR3, as DNA: TGTGCCACCAGCAGAGATTCGTCCAGCGGGCGCACAGATACGCAGTATTTT. Translation: CATSRDSSSGRTDTQYF. The chain carries TRBV15 and TRBJ2-3; a weak D match, TRBD2 (6 bases). This CDR3 is built from 17 residues. CDR1 is LNHNV, CDR2 YYDKDF, per germline (reference sequence). The V end lost 0 bases, the J end lost 1 base, and 14 bases lay between the germline ends.

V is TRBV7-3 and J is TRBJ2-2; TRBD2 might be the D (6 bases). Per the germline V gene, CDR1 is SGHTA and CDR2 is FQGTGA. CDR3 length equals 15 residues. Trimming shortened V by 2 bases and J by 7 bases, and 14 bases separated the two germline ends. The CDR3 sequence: CASSLSAGSGGELFF. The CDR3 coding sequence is TGTGCCAGCAGCTTATCGGCGGGATCGGGCGGGGAGCTGTTTTTT.

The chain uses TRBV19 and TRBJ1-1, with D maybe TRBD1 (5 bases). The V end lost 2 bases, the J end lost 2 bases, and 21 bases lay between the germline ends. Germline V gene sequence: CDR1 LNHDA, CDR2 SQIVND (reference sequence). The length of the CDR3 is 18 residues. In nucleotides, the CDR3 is TGTGCCAGTAGTATACACCCTCGGGGGACGGGAGTTAACACTGAAGCTTTCTTT. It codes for CASSIHPRGTGVNTEAFF.

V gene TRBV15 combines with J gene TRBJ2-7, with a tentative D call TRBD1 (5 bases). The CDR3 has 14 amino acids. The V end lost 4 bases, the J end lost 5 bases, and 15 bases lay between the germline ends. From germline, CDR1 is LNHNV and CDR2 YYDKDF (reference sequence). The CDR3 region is CATSTVPGSDEQYF. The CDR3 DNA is TGTGCCACCAGCACCGTCCCAGGGTCCGACGAGCAGTACTTC.

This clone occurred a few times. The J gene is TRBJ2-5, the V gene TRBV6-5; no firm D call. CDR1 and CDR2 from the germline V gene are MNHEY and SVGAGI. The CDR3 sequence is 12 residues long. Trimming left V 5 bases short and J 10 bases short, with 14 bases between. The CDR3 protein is CASSKPTRDQYF. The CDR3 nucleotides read TGTGCCAGCAGTAAACCCACGAGAGACCAGTACTTC.

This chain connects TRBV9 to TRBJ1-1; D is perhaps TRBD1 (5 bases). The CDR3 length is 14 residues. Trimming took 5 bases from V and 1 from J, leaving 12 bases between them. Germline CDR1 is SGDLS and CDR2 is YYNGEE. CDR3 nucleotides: TGTGCCAGCAGGGGGGAGGCGGCGAACACTGAAGCTTTCTTT. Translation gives CASRGEAANTEAFF.

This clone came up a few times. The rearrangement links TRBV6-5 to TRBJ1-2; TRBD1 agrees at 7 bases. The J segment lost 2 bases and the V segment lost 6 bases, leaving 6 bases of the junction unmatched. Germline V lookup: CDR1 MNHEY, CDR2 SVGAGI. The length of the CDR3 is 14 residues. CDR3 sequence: CASRVQGSNYGYTF. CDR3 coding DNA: TGTGCCAGCAGGGTACAGGGGAGCAACTATGGCTACACCTTC.

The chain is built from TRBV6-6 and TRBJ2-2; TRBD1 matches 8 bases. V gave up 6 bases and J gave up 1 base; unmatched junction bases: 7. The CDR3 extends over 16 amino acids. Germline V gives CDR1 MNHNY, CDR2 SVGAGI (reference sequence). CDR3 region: CASRPAGTGNTGELFF. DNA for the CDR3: TGTGCCAGCAGACCCGCCGGGACAGGGAACACCGGGGAGCTGTTTTTT.

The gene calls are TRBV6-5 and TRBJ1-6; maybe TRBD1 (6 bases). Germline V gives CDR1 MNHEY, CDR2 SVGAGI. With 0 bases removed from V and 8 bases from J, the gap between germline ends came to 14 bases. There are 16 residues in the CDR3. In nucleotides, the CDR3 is TGTGCCAGCAGTTACTCGGTGGGGGCAGCGGATTCACCCCTCCACTTT. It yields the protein CASSYSVGAADSPLHF.

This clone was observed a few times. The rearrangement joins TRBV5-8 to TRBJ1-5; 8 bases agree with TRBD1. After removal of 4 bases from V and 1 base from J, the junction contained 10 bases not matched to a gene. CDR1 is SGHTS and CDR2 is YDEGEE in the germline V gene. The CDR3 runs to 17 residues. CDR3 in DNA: TGTGCCAGCAGCGGCGCCAGGGGGCTTATGAGCAATCAGCCCCAGCATTTT. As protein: CASSGARGLMSNQPQHF.

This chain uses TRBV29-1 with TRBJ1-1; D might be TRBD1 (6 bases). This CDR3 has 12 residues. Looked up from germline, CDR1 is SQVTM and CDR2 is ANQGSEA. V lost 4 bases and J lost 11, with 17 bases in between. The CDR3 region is CSVVVQDSNAFF. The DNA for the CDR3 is TGCAGCGTTGTGGTCCAGGACAGTAACGCTTTCTTT. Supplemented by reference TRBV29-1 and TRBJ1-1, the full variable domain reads SAVISQKPSRDICQRGTSLTIQCQVDSQVTMMFWYRQQPGQSLTLIATANQGSEATYESGFVIDKFPISRPNLTFSTLTVSNMSPEDSSIYLCSVVVQDSNAFFGQGTRLTVV.

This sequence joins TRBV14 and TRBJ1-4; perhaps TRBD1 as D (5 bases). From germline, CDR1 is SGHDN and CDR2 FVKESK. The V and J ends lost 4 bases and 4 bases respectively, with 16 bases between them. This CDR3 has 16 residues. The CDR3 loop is CASSPAFGTVNEKLFF. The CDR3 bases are TGTGCCAGCAGCCCCGCATTCGGGACTGTTAATGAAAAACTGTTTTTT.

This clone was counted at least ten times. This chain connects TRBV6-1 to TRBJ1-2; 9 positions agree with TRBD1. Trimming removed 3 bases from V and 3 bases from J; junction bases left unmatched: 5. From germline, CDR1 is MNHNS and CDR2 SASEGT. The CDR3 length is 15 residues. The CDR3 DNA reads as TGTGCCAGCAGTGATGGGACAGGGACCGACTATGGCTACACCTTC. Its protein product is CASSDGTGTDYGYTF.

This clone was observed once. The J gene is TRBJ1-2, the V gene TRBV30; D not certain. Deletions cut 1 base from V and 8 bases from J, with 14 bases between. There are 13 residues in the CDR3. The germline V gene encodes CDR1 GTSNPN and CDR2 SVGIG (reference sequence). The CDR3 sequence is CAWSGRQEGGYTF. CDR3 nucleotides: TGTGCCTGGAGTGGGAGGCAGGAAGGAGGCTACACCTTC. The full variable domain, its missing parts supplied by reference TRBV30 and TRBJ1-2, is SQTIHQWPATLVQPVGSPLSLECTVEGTSNPNLYWYRQAAGRGLQLLFYSVGIGQISSEVPQNLSASRPQDRQFILSSKKLLLSDSGFYLCAWSGRQEGGYTFGSGTRLTVV.

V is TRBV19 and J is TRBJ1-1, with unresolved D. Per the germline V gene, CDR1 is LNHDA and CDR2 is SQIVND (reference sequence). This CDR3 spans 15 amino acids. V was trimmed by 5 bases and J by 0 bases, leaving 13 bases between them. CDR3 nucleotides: TGTGCCAGTAGTCCCCCGGGAGGGATGAACACTGAAGCTTTCTTT. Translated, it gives CASSPPGGMNTEAFF.

The chain's CDR3 is CAWSVGGVSYGYTF. The CDR3 bases are TGTGCCTGGAGTGTGGGGGGGGTTTCCTATGGCTACACCTTC. V and J are TRBV30 and TRBJ1-2, with D perhaps matching TRBD1 (5 bases). The CDR3 has 14 amino acids. Germline assignment: CDR1 GTSNPN and CDR2 SVGIG (reference sequence). The V and J ends lost 0 bases and 4 bases respectively, with 12 bases between them.

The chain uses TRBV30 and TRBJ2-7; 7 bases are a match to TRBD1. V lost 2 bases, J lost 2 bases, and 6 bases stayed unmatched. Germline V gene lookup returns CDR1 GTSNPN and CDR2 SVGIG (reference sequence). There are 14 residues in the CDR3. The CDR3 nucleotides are TGTGCCTGGAGTCCGACAGGGAGCGCCTACGAGCAGTACTTC. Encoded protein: CAWSPTGSAYEQYF.

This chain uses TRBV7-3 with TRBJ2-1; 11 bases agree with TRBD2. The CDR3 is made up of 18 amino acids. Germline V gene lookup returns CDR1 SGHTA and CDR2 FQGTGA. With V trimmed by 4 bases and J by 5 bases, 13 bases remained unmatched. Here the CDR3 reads CASSSTSGGYPTDNEQFF. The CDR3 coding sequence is TGTGCCAGCAGCTCAACTAGCGGGGGCTACCCGACCGACAATGAGCAGTTCTTC.

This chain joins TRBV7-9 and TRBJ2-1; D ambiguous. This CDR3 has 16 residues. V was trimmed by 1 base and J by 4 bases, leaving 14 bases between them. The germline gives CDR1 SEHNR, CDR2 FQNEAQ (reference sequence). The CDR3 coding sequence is TGTGCCAGCAGCTTAGTAGGTCGGCAGGAATACAATGAGCAGTTCTTC. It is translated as CASSLVGRQEYNEQFF.

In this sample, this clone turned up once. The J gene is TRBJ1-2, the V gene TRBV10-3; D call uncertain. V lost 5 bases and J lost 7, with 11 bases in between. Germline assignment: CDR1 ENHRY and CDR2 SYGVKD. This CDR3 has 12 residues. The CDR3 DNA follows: TGTGCCATCAGTACCTTCGGTGTTGGCTACACCTTC. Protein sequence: CAISTFGVGYTF.

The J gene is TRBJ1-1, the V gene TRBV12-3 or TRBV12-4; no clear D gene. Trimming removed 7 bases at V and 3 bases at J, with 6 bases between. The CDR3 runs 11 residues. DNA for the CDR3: TGTGCCAGCATAGCGGACACTGAAGCTTTCTTT. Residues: CASIADTEAFF.

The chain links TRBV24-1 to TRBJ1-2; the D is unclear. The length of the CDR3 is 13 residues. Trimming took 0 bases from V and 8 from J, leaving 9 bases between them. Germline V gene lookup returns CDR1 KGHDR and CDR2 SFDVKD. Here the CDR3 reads CATSDLLQRGYTF. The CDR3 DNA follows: TGTGCCACCAGTGATTTGCTCCAACGGGGCTACACCTTC.

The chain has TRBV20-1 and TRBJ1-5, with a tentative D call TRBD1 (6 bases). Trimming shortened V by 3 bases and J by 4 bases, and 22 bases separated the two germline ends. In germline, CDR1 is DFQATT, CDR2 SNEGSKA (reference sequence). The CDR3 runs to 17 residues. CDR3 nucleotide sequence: TGCAGTGCTAGTCTGGACAGCCAGTTTTTTTGGAATCAGCCCCAGCATTTT. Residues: CSASLDSQFFWNQPQHF.

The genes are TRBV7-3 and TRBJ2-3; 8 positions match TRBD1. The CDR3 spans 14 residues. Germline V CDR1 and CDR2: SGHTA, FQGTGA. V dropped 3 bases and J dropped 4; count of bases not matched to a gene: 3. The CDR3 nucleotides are TGTGCCAGCAGCTTCACACAGGGGGCAGATACGCAGTATTTT. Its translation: CASSFTQGADTQYF.

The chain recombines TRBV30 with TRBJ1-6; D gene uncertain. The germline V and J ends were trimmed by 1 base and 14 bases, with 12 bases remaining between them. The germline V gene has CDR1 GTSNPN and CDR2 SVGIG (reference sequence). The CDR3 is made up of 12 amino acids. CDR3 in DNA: TGTGCCTGGAGTGGAGCGCCCGAGGCCCTCCACTTT. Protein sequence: CAWSGAPEALHF.

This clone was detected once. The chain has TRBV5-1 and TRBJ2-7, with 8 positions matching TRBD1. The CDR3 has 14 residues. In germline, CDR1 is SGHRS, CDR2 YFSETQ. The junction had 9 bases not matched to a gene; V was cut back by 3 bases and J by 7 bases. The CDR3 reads CASSSDPGGGEQYF. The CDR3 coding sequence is TGCGCCAGCAGCTCGGACCCAGGGGGCGGAGAGCAGTACTTC. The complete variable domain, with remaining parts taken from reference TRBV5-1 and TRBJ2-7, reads KAGVTQTPRYLIKTRGQQVTLSCSPISGHRSVSWYQQTPGQGLQFLFEYFSETQRNKGNFPGRFSGRQFSNSRSEMNVSTLELGDSALYLCASSSDPGGGEQYFGPGTRLTVT.

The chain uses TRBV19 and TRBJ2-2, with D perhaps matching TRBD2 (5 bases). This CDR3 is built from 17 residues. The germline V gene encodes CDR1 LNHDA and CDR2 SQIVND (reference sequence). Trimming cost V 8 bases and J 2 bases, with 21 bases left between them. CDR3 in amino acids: CASGYGEGAANTGELFF. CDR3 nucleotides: TGTGCCAGTGGATATGGTGAGGGCGCTGCCAACACCGGGGAGCTGTTTTTT.